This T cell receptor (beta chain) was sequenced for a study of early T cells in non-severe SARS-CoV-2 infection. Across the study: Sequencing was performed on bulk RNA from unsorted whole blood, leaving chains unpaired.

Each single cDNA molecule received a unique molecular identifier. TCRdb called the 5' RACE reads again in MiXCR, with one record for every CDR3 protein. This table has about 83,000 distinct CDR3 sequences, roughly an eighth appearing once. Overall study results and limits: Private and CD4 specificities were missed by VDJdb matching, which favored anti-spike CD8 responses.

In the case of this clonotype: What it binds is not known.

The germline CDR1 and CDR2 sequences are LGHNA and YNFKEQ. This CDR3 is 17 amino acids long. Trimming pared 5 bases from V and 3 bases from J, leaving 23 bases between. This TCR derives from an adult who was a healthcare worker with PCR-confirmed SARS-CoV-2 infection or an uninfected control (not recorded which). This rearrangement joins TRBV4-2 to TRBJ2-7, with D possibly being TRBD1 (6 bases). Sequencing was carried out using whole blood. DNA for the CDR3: TGTGCCAGCAGCGTACACCTGACAGGAGACCAGTACTACGAGCAGTACTTC. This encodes CASSVHLTGDQYYEQYF.